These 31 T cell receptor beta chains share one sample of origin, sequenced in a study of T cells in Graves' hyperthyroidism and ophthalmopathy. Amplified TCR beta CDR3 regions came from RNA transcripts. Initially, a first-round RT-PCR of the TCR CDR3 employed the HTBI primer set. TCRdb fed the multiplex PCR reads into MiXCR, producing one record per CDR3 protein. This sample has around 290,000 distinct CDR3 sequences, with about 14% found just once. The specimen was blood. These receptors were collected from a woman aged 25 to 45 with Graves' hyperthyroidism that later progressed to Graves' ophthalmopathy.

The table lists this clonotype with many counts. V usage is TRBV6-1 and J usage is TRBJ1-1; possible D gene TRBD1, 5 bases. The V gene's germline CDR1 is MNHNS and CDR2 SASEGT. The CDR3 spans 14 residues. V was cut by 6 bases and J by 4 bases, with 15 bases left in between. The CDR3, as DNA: TGTGCCAGCAGCGTCAGGGAGTGGGTCACTGAAGCTTTCTTT. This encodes CASSVREWVTEAFF.

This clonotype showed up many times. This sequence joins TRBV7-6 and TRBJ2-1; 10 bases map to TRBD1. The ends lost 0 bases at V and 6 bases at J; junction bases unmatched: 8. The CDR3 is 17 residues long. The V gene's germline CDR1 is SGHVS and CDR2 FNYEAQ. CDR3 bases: TGTGCCAGCAGCTTAGCTACCGGGACAGGGGAGTCCAATGAGCAGTTCTTC. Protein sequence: CASSLATGTGESNEQFF.

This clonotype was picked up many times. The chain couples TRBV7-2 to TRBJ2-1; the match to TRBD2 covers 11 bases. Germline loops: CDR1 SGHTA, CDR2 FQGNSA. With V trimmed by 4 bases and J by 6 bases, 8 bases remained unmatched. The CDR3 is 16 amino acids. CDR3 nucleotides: TGTGCCAGCAGCTCAGGGCGACTAGCGGGAAGCAATGAGCAGTTCTTC. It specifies CASSSGRLAGSNEQFF.

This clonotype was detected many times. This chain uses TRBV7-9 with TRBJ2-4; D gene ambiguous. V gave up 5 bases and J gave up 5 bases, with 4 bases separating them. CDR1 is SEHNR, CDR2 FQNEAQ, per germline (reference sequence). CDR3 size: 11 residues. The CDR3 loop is CASSEENIQYF. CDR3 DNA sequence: TGTGCCAGCAGCGAGGAAAACATTCAGTACTTC.

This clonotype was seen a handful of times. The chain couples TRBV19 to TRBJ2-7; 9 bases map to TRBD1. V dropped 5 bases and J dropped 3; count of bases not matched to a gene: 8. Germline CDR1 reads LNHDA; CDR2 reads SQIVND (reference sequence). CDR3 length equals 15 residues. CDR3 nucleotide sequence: TGTGCCAGTAGTTTTGGACAGGGGCCTTACTACGAGCAGTACTTC. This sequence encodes CASSFGQGPYYEQYF.

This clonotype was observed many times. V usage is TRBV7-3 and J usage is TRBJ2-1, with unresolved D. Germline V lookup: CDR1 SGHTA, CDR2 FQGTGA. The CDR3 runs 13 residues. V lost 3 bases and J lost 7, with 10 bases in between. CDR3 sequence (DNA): TGTGCCAGCAGCTTCCCGGGCTCAAATGAGCAGTTCTTC. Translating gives CASSFPGSNEQFF. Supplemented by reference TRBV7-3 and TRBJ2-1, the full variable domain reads GAGVSQTPSNKVTEKGKYVELRCDPISGHTALYWYRQSLGQGPEFLIYFQGTGAADDSGLPNDRFFAVRPEGSVSTLKIQRTERGDSAVYLCASSFPGSNEQFFGPGTRLTVL.

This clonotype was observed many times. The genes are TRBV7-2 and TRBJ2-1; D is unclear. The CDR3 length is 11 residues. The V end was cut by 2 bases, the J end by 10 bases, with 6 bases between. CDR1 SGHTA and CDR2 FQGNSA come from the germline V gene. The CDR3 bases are TGTGCCAGCAGCTTAAACCGGGAGCAGTTCTTC. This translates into CASSLNREQFF.

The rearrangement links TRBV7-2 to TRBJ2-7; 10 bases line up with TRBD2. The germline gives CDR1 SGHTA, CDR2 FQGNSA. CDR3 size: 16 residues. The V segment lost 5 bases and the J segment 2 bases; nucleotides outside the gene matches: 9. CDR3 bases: TGTGCCAGCAGCCCTCCGGGACTAGCGCCGACCTACGAGCAGTACTTC. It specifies CASSPPGLAPTYEQYF.

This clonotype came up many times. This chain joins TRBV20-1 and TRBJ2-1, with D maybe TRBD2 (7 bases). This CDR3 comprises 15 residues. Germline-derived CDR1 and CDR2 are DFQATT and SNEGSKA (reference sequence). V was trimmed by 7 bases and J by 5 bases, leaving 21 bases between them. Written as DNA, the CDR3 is TGCAGTGGGGGGGGACGGGGGGCGGGAGACAATGAGCAGTTCTTC. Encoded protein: CSGGGRGAGDNEQFF.

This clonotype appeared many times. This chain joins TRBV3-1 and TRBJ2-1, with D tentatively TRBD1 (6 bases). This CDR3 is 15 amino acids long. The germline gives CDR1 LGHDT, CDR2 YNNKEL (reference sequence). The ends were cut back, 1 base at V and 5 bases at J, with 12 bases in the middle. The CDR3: CASSQGQTGNNEQFF. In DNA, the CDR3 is TGTGCCAGCAGCCAAGGCCAGACAGGCAACAATGAGCAGTTCTTC.

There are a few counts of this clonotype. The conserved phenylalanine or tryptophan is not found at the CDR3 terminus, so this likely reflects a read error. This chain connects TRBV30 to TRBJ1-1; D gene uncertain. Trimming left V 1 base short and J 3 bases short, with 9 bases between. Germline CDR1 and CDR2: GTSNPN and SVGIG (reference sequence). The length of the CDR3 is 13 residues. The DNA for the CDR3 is TGTGCCTGGAGTGCGGCAGAATACACTGAAGCTTTCTGT. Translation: CAWSAAEYTEAFC.

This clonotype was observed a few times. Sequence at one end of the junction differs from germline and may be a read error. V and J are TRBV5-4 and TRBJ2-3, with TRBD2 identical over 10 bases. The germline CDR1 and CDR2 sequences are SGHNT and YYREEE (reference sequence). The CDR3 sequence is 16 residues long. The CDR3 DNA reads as TGCGCCAGCAGCCCCCCCGGGACTAGCGGCACAGATACGCAGTATTTT. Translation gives CASSPPGTSGTDTQYF. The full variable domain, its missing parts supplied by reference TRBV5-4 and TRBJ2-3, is ETGVTQSPTHLIKTRGQQVTLRCSSQSGHNTVSWYQQALGQGPQFIFQYYREEENGRGNFPPRFSGLQFPNYSSELNVNALELDDSALYLCASSPPGTSGTDTQYFGPGTRLTVL.

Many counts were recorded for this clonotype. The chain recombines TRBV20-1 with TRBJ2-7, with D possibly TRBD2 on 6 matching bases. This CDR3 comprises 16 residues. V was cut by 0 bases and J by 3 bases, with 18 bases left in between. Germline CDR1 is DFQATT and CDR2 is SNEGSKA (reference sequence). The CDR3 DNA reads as TGCAGTGCTAGAGATCCGGGTAATAGCGGAGGCTACGAGCAGTACTTC. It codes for CSARDPGNSGGYEQYF.

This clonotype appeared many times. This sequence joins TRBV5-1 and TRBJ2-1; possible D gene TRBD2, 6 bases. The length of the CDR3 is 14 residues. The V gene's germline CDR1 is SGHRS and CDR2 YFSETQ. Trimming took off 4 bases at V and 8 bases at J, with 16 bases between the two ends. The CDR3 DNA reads TGCGCCAGCAGCCCCCCAAATCGGGAGCATGAGCAGTTCTTC. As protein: CASSPPNREHEQFF.

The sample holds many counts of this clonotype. CDR3 in amino acids: CASSLEGGLAGGPRFF. The CDR3 DNA sequence: TGTGCCAGCAGCTTAGAAGGGGGGCTAGCGGGAGGGCCCCGGTTCTTC. The J gene is TRBJ2-1, the V gene TRBV7-8; 12 bases line up with TRBD2. This CDR3 is 16 amino acids long. The germline V gene encodes CDR1 SGHVS and CDR2 FQNEAQ. Losses at the gene ends were 1 base for V and 15 bases for J; bases not matched to a gene: 13.

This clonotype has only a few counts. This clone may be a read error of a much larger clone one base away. The DNA for the CDR3 is TGTGCCAGCAGTCCTTCAAGGGAGCTCTACAATGAGCAGTTCTTC. Translating it yields CASSPSRELYNEQFF. V is TRBV2 and J is TRBJ2-1; D might be TRBD2 (5 bases). CDR1 and CDR2 (germline): SNHLY, FYNNEI. The CDR3 totals 15 residues. V lost 5 bases and J lost 3, with 14 bases in between.

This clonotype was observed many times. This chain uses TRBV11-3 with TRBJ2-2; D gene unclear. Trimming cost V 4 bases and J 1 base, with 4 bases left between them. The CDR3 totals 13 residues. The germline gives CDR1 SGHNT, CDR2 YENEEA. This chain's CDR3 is CASSSVNTGELFF. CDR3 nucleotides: TGTGCCAGCAGCTCCGTGAACACCGGGGAGCTGTTTTTT.

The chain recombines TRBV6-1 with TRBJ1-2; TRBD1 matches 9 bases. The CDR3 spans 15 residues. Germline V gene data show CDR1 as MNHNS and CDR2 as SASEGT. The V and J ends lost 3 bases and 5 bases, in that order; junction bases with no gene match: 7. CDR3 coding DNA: TGTGCCAGCAGTGAGGCGGGACAGGGTGTTTATGGCTACACCTTC. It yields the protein CASSEAGQGVYGYTF.

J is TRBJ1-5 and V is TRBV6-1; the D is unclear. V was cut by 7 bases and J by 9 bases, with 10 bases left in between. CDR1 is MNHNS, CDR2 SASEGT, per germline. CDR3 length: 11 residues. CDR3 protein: CASTREGPQHF. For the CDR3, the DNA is TGTGCCAGCACCCGAGAGGGGCCCCAGCATTTT.

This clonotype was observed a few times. The CDR3 sequence: CASSQDAGLARYKQYF. The CDR3 coding sequence is TGCGCCAGCAGCCAAGATGCCGGGTTGGCCCGTTACAAGCAGTACTTC. The chain links TRBV4-1 to TRBJ2-7; the D is unclear. With 0 bases removed from V and 8 bases from J, the gap between germline ends came to 20 bases. Germline V lookup: CDR1 MGHRA, CDR2 YSYEKL. The CDR3 loop spans 16 amino acids.

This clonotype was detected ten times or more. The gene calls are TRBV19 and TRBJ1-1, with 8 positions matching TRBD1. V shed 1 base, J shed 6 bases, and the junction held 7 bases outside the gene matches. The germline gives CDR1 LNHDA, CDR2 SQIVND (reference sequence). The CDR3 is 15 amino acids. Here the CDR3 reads CASSIVGQVLSEAFF. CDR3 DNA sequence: TGTGCCAGTAGTATAGTGGGACAGGTGCTATCTGAAGCTTTCTTT.

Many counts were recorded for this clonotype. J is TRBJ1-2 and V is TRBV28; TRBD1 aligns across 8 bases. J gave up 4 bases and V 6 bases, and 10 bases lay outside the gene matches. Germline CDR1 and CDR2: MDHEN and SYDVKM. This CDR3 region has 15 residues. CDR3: CASSQGADKIYGYTF. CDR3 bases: TGTGCCAGCAGCCAGGGGGCCGACAAAATCTATGGCTACACCTTC.

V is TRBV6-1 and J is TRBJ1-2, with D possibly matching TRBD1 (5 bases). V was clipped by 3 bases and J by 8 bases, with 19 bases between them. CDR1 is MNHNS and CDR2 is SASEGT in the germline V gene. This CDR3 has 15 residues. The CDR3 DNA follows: TGTGCCAGCAGTGATGGTTATGGGGGGTCGGGGGGCTACACCTTC. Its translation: CASSDGYGGSGGYTF.

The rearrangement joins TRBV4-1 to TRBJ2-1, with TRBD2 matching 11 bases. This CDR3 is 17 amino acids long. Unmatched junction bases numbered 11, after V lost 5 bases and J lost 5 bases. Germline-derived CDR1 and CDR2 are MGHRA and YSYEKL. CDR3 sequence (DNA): TGCGCCAGCAGCTACCAACCACTAGCGGGAGTCAACAATGAGCAGTTCTTC. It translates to CASSYQPLAGVNNEQFF.

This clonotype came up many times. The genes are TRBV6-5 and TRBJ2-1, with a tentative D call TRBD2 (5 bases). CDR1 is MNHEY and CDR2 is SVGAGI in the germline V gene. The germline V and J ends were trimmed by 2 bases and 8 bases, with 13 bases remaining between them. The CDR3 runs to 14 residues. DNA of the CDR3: TGTGCCAGCAGTTACGTCCTGGGAGCGTATGAGCAGTTCTTC. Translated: CASSYVLGAYEQFF.

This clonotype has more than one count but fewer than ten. The CDR3 region is CASSPRTSGDNEQFF. DNA of the CDR3: TGTGCCAGCAGCCCGCGGACTAGCGGGGACAATGAGCAGTTCTTC. The genes are TRBV9 and TRBJ2-1, with 12 nucleotides matching TRBD2. Trimming took 4 bases from V and 5 from J; bases not matched to a gene: 4. This CDR3 is 15 amino acids long. Germline CDR1 reads SGDLS; CDR2 reads YYNGEE.

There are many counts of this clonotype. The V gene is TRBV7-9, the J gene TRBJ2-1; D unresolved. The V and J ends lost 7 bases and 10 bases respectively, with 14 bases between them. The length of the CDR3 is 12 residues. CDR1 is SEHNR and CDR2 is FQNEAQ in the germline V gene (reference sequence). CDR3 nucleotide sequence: TGTGCCAGCACCGTCGGATCACGGGAGCAGTTCTTC. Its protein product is CASTVGSREQFF.

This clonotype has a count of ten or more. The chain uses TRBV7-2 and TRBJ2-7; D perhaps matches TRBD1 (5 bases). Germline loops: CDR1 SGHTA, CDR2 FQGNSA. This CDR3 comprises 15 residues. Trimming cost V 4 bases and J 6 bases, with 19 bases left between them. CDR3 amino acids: CASSSWEPTVSEQYF. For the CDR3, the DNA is TGTGCCAGCAGCTCCTGGGAACCGACAGTGAGCGAGCAGTACTTC.

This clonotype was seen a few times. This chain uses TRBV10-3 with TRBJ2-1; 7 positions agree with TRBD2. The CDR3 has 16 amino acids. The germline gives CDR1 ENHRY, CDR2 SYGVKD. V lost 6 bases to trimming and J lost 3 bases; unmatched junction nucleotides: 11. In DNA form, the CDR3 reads TGTGCCATCAGCCAACCAGGAGGGAGGGACTACAATGAGCAGTTCTTC. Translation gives CAISQPGGRDYNEQFF.

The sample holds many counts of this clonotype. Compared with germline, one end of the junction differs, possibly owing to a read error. Here the CDR3 reads CSVYGTNKGYVYTF. The CDR3 nucleotides are TGCAGCGTCTACGGGACAAATAAAGGCTATGTCTACACCTTC. This chain links TRBV29-1 with TRBJ1-2, with a possible D match to TRBD1 (6 bases). Germline loops: CDR1 SQVTM, CDR2 ANQGSEA. This CDR3 has 14 amino acids.

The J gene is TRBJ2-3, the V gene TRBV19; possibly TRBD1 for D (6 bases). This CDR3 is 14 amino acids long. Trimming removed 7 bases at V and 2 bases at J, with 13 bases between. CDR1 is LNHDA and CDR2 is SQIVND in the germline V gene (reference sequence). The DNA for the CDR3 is TGTGCCAGTAAAATGAGGGACAACACAGATACGCAGTATTTT. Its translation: CASKMRDNTDTQYF.